These 25 T cell receptor beta chains originate from one sample sequenced in a study of beta chain features in type 1 diabetes. Study results and limitations: In every one of the four CD4+ subsets, TCRB CDR3s were moderately but significantly shorter in Type 1 diabetes patients.

Expressed TCRB transcripts were sequenced because the entire RNA isolate underwent reverse transcription. The assay was immunoSEQ multiplex PCR, and TCRdb's table has in-frame clones only and misses some. The sample holds roughly 240,000 clones, around 24% seen once. For these TCRs, the target antigens are not known. Source material: naive CD4+ T cells from blood. These receptors all come from a woman in her 30s with type 1 diabetes.

The V call is TRBV5-4, the J call TRBJ2-3, with a tentative D call TRBD2 (6 bases). The V end lost 2 bases, the J end lost 2 bases, and 9 bases lay between the germline ends. The CDR3 spans 14 residues. Germline V gene lookup returns CDR1 SGHNT and CDR2 YYREEE (reference sequence). The CDR3 reads CASSFPGDTDTQYF. The CDR3, as DNA: TGTGCCAGCAGCTTCCCGGGGGACACAGATACGCAGTATTTT.

This sequence joins TRBV2 and TRBJ2-1; TRBD2 aligns across 10 bases. CDR3 size: 13 residues. Germline values: CDR1 SNHLY, CDR2 FYNNEI. With V trimmed by 11 bases and J by 14 bases, 15 bases remained unmatched. CDR3 sequence: CAPWGTSARPEFF. In nucleotides, the CDR3 is TGTGCCCCCTGGGGGACTAGCGCGCGCCCGGAGTTCTTC.

This clone has more than one count but fewer than ten. The rearrangement uses TRBV5-4 and TRBJ2-5, with D tentatively TRBD2 (6 bases). Deletions cut 5 bases from V and 5 bases from J, with 16 bases between. Germline V gene lookup returns CDR1 SGHNT and CDR2 YYREEE (reference sequence). This CDR3 contains 14 residues. This CDR3 reads CASSYRLGQETQYF. Here the CDR3 DNA reads TGTGCCAGCAGTTACCGACTAGGTCAGGAGACCCAGTACTTC.

V is TRBV2 and J is TRBJ2-5; perhaps TRBD2 as D (6 bases). The V end lost 5 bases, the J end lost 4 bases, and 17 bases lay between the germline ends. The CDR3 length is 15 residues. The germline V gene has CDR1 SNHLY and CDR2 FYNNEI. CDR3 coding DNA: TGTGCCAGCAGTACCCGGGAGTCCCTCGGAGAGACCCAGTACTTC. This sequence encodes CASSTRESLGETQYF.

V gene TRBV29-1 combines with J gene TRBJ1-4; TRBD1 might be the D (6 bases). The CDR3 is made up of 12 amino acids. In germline, CDR1 is SQVTM, CDR2 ANQGSEA. Trimming cost V 5 bases and J 5 bases, with 9 bases left between them. The CDR3 region has the DNA TGCAGCGTTCAGGGGTACAATGAAAAACTGTTTTTT. It encodes CSVQGYNEKLFF.

In this sample, this clone turned up a few times. V is TRBV2 and J is TRBJ1-2, with D unclear. The V gene lost 1 base and the J gene lost 0 bases, with 6 bases spanning the gap. From germline, CDR1 is SNHLY and CDR2 FYNNEI. CDR3 length: 14 residues. The CDR3 loop reads CASSEGVTNYGYTF. As DNA, the CDR3 is TGTGCCAGCAGTGAAGGAGTTACTAACTATGGCTACACCTTC. The entire variable domain, with the rest obtained from reference TRBV2 and TRBJ1-2, is as follows: EPEVTQTPSHQVTQMGQEVILRCVPISNHLYFYWYRQILGQKVEFLVSFYNNEISEKSEIFDDQFSVERPDGSNFTLKIRSTKLEDSAMYFCASSEGVTNYGYTFGSGTRLTVV.

The chain is built from TRBV29-1 and TRBJ2-7, with 7 bases that match TRBD1. The CDR3 loop spans 13 amino acids. Per germline, CDR1 SQVTM and CDR2 ANQGSEA. With V trimmed by 2 bases and J by 0 bases, 1 base remained unmatched. The DNA of the CDR3 is TGCAGCGTTGAACGGACAGGCTCCTACGAGCAGTACTTC. This encodes CSVERTGSYEQYF.

This clone was counted only a few times. The V call is TRBV4-2, the J call TRBJ1-1; D is unclear. V lost 2 bases, J lost 1 base, and 8 bases lay in between. The CDR3 spans 14 residues. Germline CDR1 LGHNA, CDR2 YNFKEQ. CDR3 DNA: TGTGCCAGCAGCCAATCTACAGCGAACACTGAAGCTTTCTTT. It translates to CASSQSTANTEAFF.

The chain couples TRBV5-1 to TRBJ2-7; 8 bases line up with TRBD1. Germline V CDR1 and CDR2: SGHRS, YFSETQ. Trimming removed 0 bases from V and 1 base from J; junction bases left unmatched: 3. CDR3 length equals 15 residues. The CDR3 sequence is CASSLDGQGSYEQYF. CDR3 in DNA: TGCGCCAGCAGCTTGGACGGACAGGGATCCTACGAGCAGTACTTC.

The V gene is TRBV28, the J gene TRBJ2-5; TRBD1 matches 9 bases. The CDR3 covers 15 residues. Losses at the gene ends were 4 bases for V and 0 bases for J; bases not matched to a gene: 3. Germline V gene data show CDR1 as MDHEN and CDR2 as SYDVKM. The CDR3 nucleotides are TGTGCCAGCAGTTACCGGGACAGGGACCAAGAGACCCAGTACTTC. Its translation: CASSYRDRDQETQYF.

This sequence joins TRBV7-9 and TRBJ1-5; a possible D gene is TRBD1 (5 bases). The V gene lost 1 base and the J gene lost 2 bases, with 12 bases spanning the gap. CDR3 length equals 16 residues. The germline CDR1 and CDR2 sequences are SEHNR and FQNEAQ (reference sequence). The CDR3 reads CASSLEAGIGNQPQHF. Written as DNA, the CDR3 is TGTGCCAGCAGCTTAGAAGCAGGGATAGGCAATCAGCCCCAGCATTTT. The full variable domain, its missing parts supplied by reference TRBV7-9 and TRBJ1-5, is DTGVSQNPRHKITKRGQNVTFRCDPISEHNRLYWYRQTLGQGPEFLTYFQNEAQLEKSRLLSDRFSAERPKGSFSTLEIQRTEQGDSAMYLCASSLEAGIGNQPQHFGDGTRLSIL.

The chain uses TRBV11-2 and TRBJ2-5; 12 bases fit TRBD2. CDR1 and CDR2 from the germline V gene are SGHAT and FQNNGV. After removal of 5 bases from V and 5 bases from J, the junction contained 12 bases not matched to a gene. CDR3 length: 17 residues. CDR3 protein: CASSPHPLAGGRETQYF. Written as DNA, the CDR3 is TGTGCCAGCAGCCCCCACCCCCTAGCGGGAGGGCGGGAGACCCAGTACTTC.

The sample holds a few counts of this clone. The rearrangement joins TRBV29-1 to TRBJ1-2; D gene unclear. Between the trimmed V and J ends, which lost 1 base and 7 bases, there was a span of 16 bases. This CDR3 spans 14 amino acids. CDR1 is SQVTM and CDR2 is ANQGSEA in the germline V gene. Here the CDR3 DNA reads TGCAGCGTTGAAGTGCGAGGGTTACTGTCTGGCTACACCTTC. This translates into CSVEVRGLLSGYTF. The entire variable domain, with the rest obtained from reference TRBV29-1 and TRBJ1-2, is as follows: SAVISQKPSRDICQRGTSLTIQCQVDSQVTMMFWYRQQPGQSLTLIATANQGSEATYESGFVIDKFPISRPNLTFSTLTVSNMSPEDSSIYLCSVEVRGLLSGYTFGSGTRLTVV.

The rearrangement links TRBV27 to TRBJ1-2, with D hard to call. V shed 2 bases and J shed 1 base, with 8 bases lying between them. Germline-derived CDR1 and CDR2 are MNHEY and SMNVEV (reference sequence). The CDR3 covers 14 residues. This CDR3 reads CASSLRGSNYGYTF. The CDR3 DNA reads as TGTGCCAGCAGTTTACGCGGCAGTAACTATGGCTACACCTTC.

In its sample, this clone was seen a few times. V usage is TRBV29-1 and J usage is TRBJ2-3; TRBD2 might be the D (6 bases). V was trimmed by 4 bases and J by 2 bases, leaving 22 bases between them. The CDR3 has 17 residues. CDR1 is SQVTM, CDR2 ANQGSEA, per germline. The CDR3 bases are TGCAGCGTTGGAGGGTCAGGACTATCGGGTTCCACAGATACGCAGTATTTT. This encodes CSVGGSGLSGSTDTQYF.

CDR3 in DNA: TGTGCCAGCAGTTCGAGTCAGGGGGGTGGCTACACCTTC. Protein product: CASSSSQGGGYTF. This chain links TRBV28 with TRBJ1-2; TRBD1 aligns across 7 bases. This CDR3 is 13 amino acids long. V trimming: 4 bases; J trimming: 7 bases; junction bases outside the gene matches: 6. Germline CDR1 and CDR2: MDHEN and SYDVKM.

This chain links TRBV11-3 with TRBJ2-1; D not resolved. Germline assignment: CDR1 SGHNT and CDR2 YENEEA. The CDR3 is made up of 11 amino acids. V shed 5 bases and J shed 5 bases, with 4 bases lying between them. CDR3 in amino acids: CASSRDNEQFF. For the CDR3, the DNA is TGTGCCAGCAGCCGAGACAATGAGCAGTTCTTC.

V usage is TRBV2 and J usage is TRBJ2-3; no firm D call. Trimming left V 3 bases short and J 1 base short, with 11 bases between. The CDR3 consists of 15 residues. Germline CDR1 and CDR2: SNHLY and FYNNEI. CDR3 protein: CASSDGARRTDTQYF. The CDR3 DNA follows: TGTGCCAGCAGTGACGGCGCTAGACGCACAGATACGCAGTATTTT.

The J gene is TRBJ2-1, the V gene TRBV6-6; a weak D match, TRBD2 (6 bases). This CDR3 region has 13 residues. Trimming cost V 7 bases and J 2 bases, with 9 bases left between them. Germline V CDR1 and CDR2: MNHNY, SVGAGI (reference sequence). The CDR3 DNA reads as TGTGCCAGCATCGCGGGAACCTACAATGAGCAGTTCTTC. Encoded protein: CASIAGTYNEQFF.

The chain employs TRBV5-1 and TRBJ2-1; the match to TRBD2 covers 13 bases. Germline CDR1 SGHRS, CDR2 YFSETQ. This CDR3 spans 16 amino acids. The junction had 4 bases not matched to a gene; V was cut back by 0 bases and J by 7 bases. CDR3 sequence (DNA): TGCGCCAGCAGCTTGGGACTAGCGGGAGGATGGAATGAGCAGTTCTTC. It encodes CASSLGLAGGWNEQFF.

This chain connects TRBV6-1 to TRBJ2-7; a weak D match, TRBD1 (5 bases). V was trimmed by 7 bases and J by 1 base, leaving 17 bases between them. This CDR3 comprises 15 residues. CDR1 is MNHNS and CDR2 is SASEGT in the germline V gene. The CDR3 region is CASIWGDGLSYEQYF. The CDR3 coding sequence is TGTGCCAGCATCTGGGGCGACGGCCTGTCCTACGAGCAGTACTTC.

The rearrangement joins TRBV9 to TRBJ2-7; the D is unclear. V was cut by 10 bases and J by 2 bases, with 13 bases left in between. Germline V gives CDR1 SGDLS, CDR2 YYNGEE. This CDR3 is built from 12 residues. The CDR3 spells CAPNPGAYEQYF. The CDR3 bases are TGTGCCCCCAACCCCGGAGCCTACGAGCAGTACTTC.

The chain joins TRBV5-1 to TRBJ2-7; 7 bases are shared with TRBD1. This CDR3 region has 15 residues. Trimming cost V 3 bases and J 2 bases; bases outside gene matches: 8. Germline loops: CDR1 SGHRS, CDR2 YFSETQ. CDR3 loop: CASSWTGTETYEQYF. DNA for the CDR3: TGCGCCAGCAGCTGGACCGGGACAGAGACCTACGAGCAGTACTTC.

The V gene is TRBV7-2, the J gene TRBJ2-7; the D gene is possibly TRBD2 (6 bases). V lost 5 bases, J lost 3 bases, and 14 bases lay in between. CDR3 size: 14 residues. CDR1 and CDR2 from the germline V gene are SGHTA and FQGNSA. CDR3 in amino acids: CASSVRVSGYEQYF. As DNA, the CDR3 is TGTGCCAGCAGCGTTAGAGTTAGCGGCTACGAGCAGTACTTC.

This clone was detected a few times. This chain links TRBV4-1 with TRBJ2-1; TRBD2 aligns across 9 bases. With 2 bases clipped from V and 3 bases from J, the junction kept 8 bases outside the gene matches. This CDR3 is 17 amino acids long. Germline CDR1 reads MGHRA; CDR2 reads YSYEKL. The CDR3 region has the DNA TGCGCCAGCAGCCAACCCCGGGGTAGCGGGAGCTACAATGAGCAGTTCTTC. This translates into CASSQPRGSGSYNEQFF.